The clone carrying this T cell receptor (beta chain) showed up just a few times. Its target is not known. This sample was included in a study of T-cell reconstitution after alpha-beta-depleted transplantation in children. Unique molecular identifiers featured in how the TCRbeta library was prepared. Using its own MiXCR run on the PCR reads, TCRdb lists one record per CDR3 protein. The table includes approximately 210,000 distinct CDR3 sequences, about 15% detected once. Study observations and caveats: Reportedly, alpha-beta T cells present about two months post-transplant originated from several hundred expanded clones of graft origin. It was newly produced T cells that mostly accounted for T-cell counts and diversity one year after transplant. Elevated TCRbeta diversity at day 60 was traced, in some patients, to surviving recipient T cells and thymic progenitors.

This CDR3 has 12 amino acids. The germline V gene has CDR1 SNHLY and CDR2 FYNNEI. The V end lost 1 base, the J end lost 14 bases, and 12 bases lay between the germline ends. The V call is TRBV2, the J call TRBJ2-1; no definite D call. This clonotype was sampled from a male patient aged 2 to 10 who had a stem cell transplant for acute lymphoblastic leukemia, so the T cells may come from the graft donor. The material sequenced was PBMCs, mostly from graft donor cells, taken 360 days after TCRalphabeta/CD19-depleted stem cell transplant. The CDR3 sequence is CASSEGIGLKFF. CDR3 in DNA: TGTGCCAGCAGTGAAGGGATAGGTTTGAAGTTCTTC.